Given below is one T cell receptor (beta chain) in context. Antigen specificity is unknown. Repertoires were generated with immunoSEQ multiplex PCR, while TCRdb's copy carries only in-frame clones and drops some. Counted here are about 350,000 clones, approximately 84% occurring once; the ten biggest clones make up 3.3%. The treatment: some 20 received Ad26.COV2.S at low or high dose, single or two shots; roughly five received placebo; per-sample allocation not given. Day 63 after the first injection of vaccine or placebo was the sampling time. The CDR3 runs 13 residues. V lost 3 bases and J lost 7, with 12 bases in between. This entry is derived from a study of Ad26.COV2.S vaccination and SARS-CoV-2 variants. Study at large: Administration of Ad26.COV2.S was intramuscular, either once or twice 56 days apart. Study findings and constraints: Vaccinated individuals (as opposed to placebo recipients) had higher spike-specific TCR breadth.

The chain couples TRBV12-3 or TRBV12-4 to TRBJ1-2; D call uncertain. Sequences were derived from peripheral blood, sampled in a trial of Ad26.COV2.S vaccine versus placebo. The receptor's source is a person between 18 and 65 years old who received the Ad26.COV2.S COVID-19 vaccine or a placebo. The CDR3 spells CASSFYNVGGYTF. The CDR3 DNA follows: TGTGCCAGCAGTTTCTACAACGTCGGTGGCTACACCTTC.